Presented here are 23 T cell receptor beta chains from one specimen sequenced in a study of T cell repertoires in cytomegalovirus infection. One entry per CDR3 protein, called by TCRdb with MiXCR from the reads. The profile shows 85,000 to 130,000 distinct CDR3 sequences, less than 25% of them singletons. Sequencing input: CD8+ T cells from PBMCs. The receptors originated from a human donor in good health (CMV status not recorded). Some clones in this sample may be carry-over from other donors' samples.

The gene calls are TRBV18 and TRBJ2-7; 11 nucleotides line up with TRBD1. With 2 bases clipped from V and 3 bases from J, the junction kept 3 bases outside the gene matches. The germline V gene encodes CDR1 KGHSH and CDR2 LQKENI. This CDR3 has 15 amino acids. The CDR3 sequence: CASSPTGQGVYEQYF. The CDR3 nucleotides read TGTGCCAGCTCACCAACGGGACAGGGGGTCTACGAGCAGTACTTC.

J is TRBJ2-3 and V is TRBV6-1; D might be TRBD2 (5 bases). Trimming shortened V by 8 bases and J by 3 bases, and 24 bases separated the two germline ends. The germline gives CDR1 MNHNS, CDR2 SASEGT. The CDR3 runs to 17 residues. The CDR3 is CASGDLREGSGTDTQYF. The CDR3 region has the DNA TGTGCCAGCGGAGACCTAAGGGAAGGGTCGGGGACAGATACGCAGTATTTT.

This clonotype was seen a handful of times. V usage is TRBV6-6 and J usage is TRBJ1-1; 7 bases map to TRBD1. Looked up from germline, CDR1 is MNHNY and CDR2 is SVGAGI (reference sequence). The trim removed 6 bases at V and 0 bases at J, leaving 4 bases unmatched. The CDR3 spans 14 residues. The CDR3 protein is CASRLQGLNTEAFF. The CDR3 nucleotides read TGTGCCAGCAGGCTACAGGGGCTGAACACTGAAGCTTTCTTT.

The chain carries TRBV5-3 and TRBJ2-7; possibly TRBD2 for D (6 bases). TRBV5-3 is classed as an ORF, of uncertain function. The ends were cut back, 8 bases at V and 7 bases at J, with 19 bases in the middle. The CDR3 runs to 13 residues. The CDR3 DNA is TGTGCCAGCAGCCCCGGCCTTAGCGGAGAGCAGTACTTC. Translation gives CASSPGLSGEQYF.

The chain combines TRBV5-4 with TRBJ2-2; TRBD2 aligns across 12 bases. Germline lookup yields CDR1 SGHNT and CDR2 YYREEE (reference sequence). The junction had 4 bases not matched to a gene; V was cut back by 0 bases and J by 1 base. This CDR3 contains 18 residues. The CDR3 nucleotides are TGTGCCAGCAGCTTGGGACTAGCGGGAGTAGGGAACACCGGGGAGCTGTTTTTT. Encoded protein: CASSLGLAGVGNTGELFF.

This clonotype was counted at least ten times. This chain connects TRBV7-9 to TRBJ1-5, with 9 positions matching TRBD1. CDR1 is SEHNR, CDR2 FQNEAQ, per germline (reference sequence). The ends lost 1 base at V and 2 bases at J; junction bases unmatched: 6. This CDR3 has 17 residues. CDR3 DNA sequence: TGTGCCAGCAGCTTAGGGGGGACAGGGATGGGCAATCAGCCCCAGCATTTT. It specifies CASSLGGTGMGNQPQHF.

In its sample, this clonotype was seen many times. The chain joins TRBV7-2 to TRBJ2-2, with 8 bases fitting TRBD1. In germline, CDR1 is SGHTA, CDR2 FQGNSA. Trimming at V came to 1 base and at J to 5 bases, leaving 6 bases not matched to a gene. The CDR3 contains 16 residues. The CDR3 DNA follows: TGTGCCAGCAGCTTAGAGTTCAGGGGGCTTACCGGGGAGCTGTTTTTT. Its translation: CASSLEFRGLTGELFF.

The chain links TRBV4-3 to TRBJ2-7, with 7 bases fitting TRBD1. CDR3 length equals 15 residues. Trimming cost V 3 bases and J 5 bases; bases outside gene matches: 10. Germline-derived CDR1 and CDR2 are LGHNA and YSLEER. CDR3 protein: CASSQTGNRKDEQYF. In nucleotides, the CDR3 is TGCGCCAGCAGCCAGACAGGGAATCGAAAGGACGAGCAGTACTTC.

Here the CDR3 reads CASSPPAGGAETQYF. CDR3 coding DNA: TGTGCCAGCAGCCCCCCCGCGGGGGGCGCGGAGACCCAGTACTTC. The rearrangement joins TRBV7-9 to TRBJ2-5; 8 bases are shared with TRBD2. V shed 5 bases and J 5 bases; nucleotides not matched to a gene: 10. The CDR3 extends over 15 amino acids. Germline V gene data show CDR1 as SEHNR and CDR2 as FQNEAQ (reference sequence).

This clonotype was seen ten or more times. The chain joins TRBV7-2 to TRBJ1-5; no clear D. The CDR3 is 15 amino acids. Germline loops: CDR1 SGHTA, CDR2 FQGNSA. Trimming removed 5 bases from V and 0 bases from J, with 11 bases in between. The CDR3 region is CASSQDGYSNQPQHF. The CDR3 DNA is TGTGCCAGCAGCCAGGACGGGTATAGCAATCAGCCCCAGCATTTT.

This clonotype has a handful of counts. The chain is built from TRBV5-4 and TRBJ2-2, with 8 positions matching TRBD1. The CDR3 is 16 residues long. After removal of 2 bases from V and 0 bases from J, the junction contained 3 bases not matched to a gene. CDR1 is SGHNT and CDR2 is YYREEE in the germline V gene (reference sequence). The CDR3 region is CASSLGQGPNTGELFF. In DNA, the CDR3 is TGTGCCAGCAGCTTAGGACAGGGCCCGAACACCGGGGAGCTGTTTTTT.

This clonotype occurred a few times. The chain links TRBV28 to TRBJ2-7; D unresolved. V was cut by 4 bases and J by 3 bases, with 7 bases left in between. The length of the CDR3 is 12 residues. The germline V gene has CDR1 MDHEN and CDR2 SYDVKM. CDR3 protein: CASSSPHYEQYF. CDR3 sequence (DNA): TGTGCCAGCAGTTCCCCCCACTACGAGCAGTACTTC.

This clonotype was counted only a few times. V is TRBV28 and J is TRBJ2-3; 11 bases agree with TRBD1. J was trimmed by 0 bases and V by 1 base; bases with no gene match: 18. Germline V gives CDR1 MDHEN, CDR2 SYDVKM. This CDR3 has 22 residues. The DNA for the CDR3 is TGTGCCAGCAGTTTATCCTCTAATGCCGGGACAGGGGGGCCTTCTAGCACAGATACGCAGTATTTT. Translated: CASSLSSNAGTGGPSSTDTQYF.

This clonotype was seen at least ten times. The V call is TRBV7-9, the J call TRBJ1-4; no definite D call. Trimming left V 5 bases short and J 0 bases short, with 4 bases between. Germline V gene sequence: CDR1 SEHNR, CDR2 FQNEAQ (reference sequence). The CDR3 totals 13 residues. The CDR3 DNA follows: TGTGCCAGCAGCGAAACAACTAATGAAAAACTGTTTTTT. This sequence encodes CASSETTNEKLFF.

This clonotype occurred many times. The chain combines TRBV7-3 with TRBJ2-1; 8 bases are a match to TRBD2. The ends lost 4 bases at V and 8 bases at J; junction bases unmatched: 19. The CDR3 totals 18 residues. In germline, CDR1 is SGHTA, CDR2 FQGTGA. CDR3: CASSSKGPSGGPLDEQFF. The CDR3, as DNA: TGTGCCAGCAGCTCAAAGGGTCCCTCGGGGGGGCCCCTGGATGAGCAGTTCTTC.

Ten or more counts support this clonotype. The chain is built from TRBV28 and TRBJ1-2; maybe TRBD1 (6 bases). V was shortened by 11 bases and J by 6 bases, with 16 bases between the two germline ends. The CDR3 runs 12 residues. Germline values: CDR1 MDHEN, CDR2 SYDVKM. The CDR3 loop is CAGGARGDGYTF. CDR3 bases: TGTGCCGGGGGGGCGAGAGGGGATGGCTACACCTTC.

This clonotype was counted a single time. The chain is built from TRBV28 and TRBJ1-6; no reliable D call. CDR1 MDHEN and CDR2 SYDVKM come from the germline V gene. With 7 bases removed from V and 14 bases from J, the gap between germline ends came to 27 bases. This CDR3 comprises 16 residues. The CDR3 sequence: CASNTAGGPLGGSLHF. The CDR3 DNA reads as TGTGCCAGCAACACTGCCGGCGGGCCCCTGGGAGGATCCCTCCACTTT.

This clonotype was seen at least ten times. The chain carries TRBV7-9 and TRBJ2-1, with 9 nucleotides matching TRBD1. V gave up 3 bases and J gave up 5 bases; unmatched junction bases: 5. Germline V gene lookup returns CDR1 SEHNR and CDR2 FQNEAQ (reference sequence). The CDR3 has 15 amino acids. Here the CDR3 DNA reads TGTGCCAGCAGCTTGGGGGACAGGGCAGACAATGAGCAGTTCTTC. Translation gives CASSLGDRADNEQFF.

This clonotype occurred a few times. This chain uses TRBV7-9 with TRBJ2-3; 9 positions agree with TRBD2. CDR1 is SEHNR, CDR2 FQNEAQ, per germline (reference sequence). CDR3 size: 15 residues. Unmatched junction bases numbered 11, after V lost 1 base and J lost 12 bases. DNA of the CDR3: TGTGCCAGCAGCTTAGTAAGCGGGGGGCCGCCTCATCAGTATTTT. Amino acid sequence: CASSLVSGGPPHQYF.

Comment on this clonotype: A much larger clone lies one base from this, so it may be a read error. V and J are TRBV7-2 and TRBJ2-7, with 7 bases lining up with TRBD2. Germline CDR1 SGHTA, CDR2 FQGNSA. The CDR3 is made up of 17 amino acids. The CDR3 region has the DNA TGTGCCAGCAGCCGCGATCTTACTAGCGAGAGCTCCAACGAGCAGTACTTC. It codes for CASSRDLTSESSNEQYF. Full variable domain (rest looked up from reference TRBV7-2 and TRBJ2-7): GAGVSQSPSNKVTEKGKDVELRCDPISGHTALYWYRQSLGQGLEFLIYFQGNSAPDKSGLPSDRFSAERTGGSVSTLTIQRTQQEDSAVYLCASSRDLTSESSNEQYFGPGTRLTVT.

The rearrangement joins TRBV12-3 or TRBV12-4 to TRBJ2-1; 8 nucleotides line up with TRBD2. CDR3 length equals 13 residues. Trimming removed 8 bases from V and 3 bases from J; junction bases left unmatched: 3. CDR3 loop: CASRLAGYNEQFF. DNA of the CDR3: TGTGCCAGCCGCCTAGCGGGCTACAATGAGCAGTTCTTC.

This clonotype was counted at least ten times. This chain links TRBV19 with TRBJ2-1; 8 bases match TRBD2. The length of the CDR3 is 15 residues. Germline V lookup: CDR1 LNHDA, CDR2 SQIVND (reference sequence). V shed 7 bases, J shed 1 base, and the junction held 6 bases outside the gene matches. In DNA, the CDR3 is TGTGCCAGTAAGAGAGCGGGGGAATCCTACAATGAGCAGTTCTTC. Its protein is CASKRAGESYNEQFF.

This clonotype was seen ten or more times. V gene TRBV7-8 combines with J gene TRBJ2-7; 10 bases are a match to TRBD1. Looked up from germline, CDR1 is SGHVS and CDR2 is FQNEAQ. The CDR3 has 15 amino acids. Trimming removed 3 bases from V and 0 bases from J; junction bases left unmatched: 2. The CDR3 protein is CASSLGQGNSYEQYF. The CDR3 DNA sequence: TGTGCCAGCAGCTTGGGACAGGGGAACTCCTACGAGCAGTACTTC.